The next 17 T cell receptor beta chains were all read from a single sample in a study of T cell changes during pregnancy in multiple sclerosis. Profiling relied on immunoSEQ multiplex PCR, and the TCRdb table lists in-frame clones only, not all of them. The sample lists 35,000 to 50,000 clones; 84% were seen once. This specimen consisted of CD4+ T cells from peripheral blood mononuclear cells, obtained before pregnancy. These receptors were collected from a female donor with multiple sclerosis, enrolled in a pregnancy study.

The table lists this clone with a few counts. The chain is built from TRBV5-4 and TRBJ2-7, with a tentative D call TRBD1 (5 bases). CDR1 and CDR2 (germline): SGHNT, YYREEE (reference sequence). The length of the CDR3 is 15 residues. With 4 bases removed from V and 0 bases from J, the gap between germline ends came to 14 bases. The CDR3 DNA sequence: TGTGCCAGCAGCCCAGTGGACACCGTCTCCTACGAGCAGTACTTC. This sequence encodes CASSPVDTVSYEQYF.

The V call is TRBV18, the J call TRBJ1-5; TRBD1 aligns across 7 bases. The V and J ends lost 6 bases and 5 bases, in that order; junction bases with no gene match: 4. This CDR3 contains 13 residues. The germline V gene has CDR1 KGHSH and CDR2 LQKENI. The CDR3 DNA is TGTGCCAGCTCCAGGGGGGTGTATCAGCCCCAGCATTTT. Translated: CASSRGVYQPQHF.

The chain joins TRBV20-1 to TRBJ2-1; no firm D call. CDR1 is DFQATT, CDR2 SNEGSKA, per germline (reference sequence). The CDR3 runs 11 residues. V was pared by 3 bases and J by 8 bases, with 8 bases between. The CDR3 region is CSASFRDEQFF. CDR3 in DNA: TGCAGTGCTAGTTTCCGGGATGAGCAGTTCTTC.

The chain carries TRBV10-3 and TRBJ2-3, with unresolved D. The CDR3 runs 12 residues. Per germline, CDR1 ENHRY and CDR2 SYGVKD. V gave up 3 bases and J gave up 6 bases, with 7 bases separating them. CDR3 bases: TGTGCCATCAGTGACGGTCCGGATACGCAGTATTTT. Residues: CAISDGPDTQYF.

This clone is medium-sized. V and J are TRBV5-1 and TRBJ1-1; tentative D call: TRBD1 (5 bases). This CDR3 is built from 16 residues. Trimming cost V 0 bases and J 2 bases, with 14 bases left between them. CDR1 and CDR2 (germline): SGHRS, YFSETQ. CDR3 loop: CASSLGFAGVNTEAFF. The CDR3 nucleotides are TGCGCCAGCAGCTTGGGTTTCGCGGGGGTAAACACTGAAGCTTTCTTT.

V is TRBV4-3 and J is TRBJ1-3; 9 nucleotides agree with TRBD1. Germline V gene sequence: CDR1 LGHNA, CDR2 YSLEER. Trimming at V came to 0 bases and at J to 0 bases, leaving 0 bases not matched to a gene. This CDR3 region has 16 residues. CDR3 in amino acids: CASSQEGQGSGNTIYF. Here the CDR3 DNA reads TGCGCCAGCAGCCAAGAGGGACAGGGCTCTGGAAACACCATATATTTT.

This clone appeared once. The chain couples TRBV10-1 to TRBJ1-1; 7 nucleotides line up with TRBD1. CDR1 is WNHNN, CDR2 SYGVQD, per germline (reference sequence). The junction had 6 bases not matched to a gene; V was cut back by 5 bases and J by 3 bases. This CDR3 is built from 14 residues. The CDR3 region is CASSLQGVDTEAFF. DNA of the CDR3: TGCGCCAGCAGTCTTCAGGGGGTAGACACTGAAGCTTTCTTT.

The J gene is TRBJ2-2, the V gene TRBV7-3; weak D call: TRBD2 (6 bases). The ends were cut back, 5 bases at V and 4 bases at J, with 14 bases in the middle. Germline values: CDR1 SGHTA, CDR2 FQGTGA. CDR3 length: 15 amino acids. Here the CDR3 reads CASSGSRGGTGELFF. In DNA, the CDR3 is TGTGCCAGCAGCGGATCGCGGGGCGGCACCGGGGAGCTGTTTTTT.

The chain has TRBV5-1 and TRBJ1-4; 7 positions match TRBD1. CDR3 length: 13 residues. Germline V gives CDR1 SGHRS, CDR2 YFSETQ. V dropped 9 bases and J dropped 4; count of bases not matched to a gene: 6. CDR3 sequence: CATRGTVNEKLFF. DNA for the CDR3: TGCGCCACCCGCGGGACAGTTAATGAAAAACTGTTTTTT.

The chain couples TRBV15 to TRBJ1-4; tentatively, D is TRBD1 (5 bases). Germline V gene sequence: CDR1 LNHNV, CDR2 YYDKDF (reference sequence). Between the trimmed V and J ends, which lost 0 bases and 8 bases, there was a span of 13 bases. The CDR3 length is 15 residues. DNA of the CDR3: TGTGCCACCAGCAGAGATCTCGGGGGTGAAGAAAAACTGTTTTTT. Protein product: CATSRDLGGEEKLFF.

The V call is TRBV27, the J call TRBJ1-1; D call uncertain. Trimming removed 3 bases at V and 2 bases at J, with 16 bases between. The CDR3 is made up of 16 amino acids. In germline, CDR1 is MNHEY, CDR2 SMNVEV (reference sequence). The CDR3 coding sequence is TGTGCCAGCAGTTTGATCCGGGGTACATTAAACACTGAAGCTTTCTTT. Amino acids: CASSLIRGTLNTEAFF.

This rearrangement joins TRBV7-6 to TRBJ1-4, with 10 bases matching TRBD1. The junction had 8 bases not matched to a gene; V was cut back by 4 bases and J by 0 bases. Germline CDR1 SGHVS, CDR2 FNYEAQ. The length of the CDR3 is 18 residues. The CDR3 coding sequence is TGTGCCAGCAGCTCACGGACAGGGGGAGGGACAACTAATGAAAAACTGTTTTTT. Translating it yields CASSSRTGGGTTNEKLFF.

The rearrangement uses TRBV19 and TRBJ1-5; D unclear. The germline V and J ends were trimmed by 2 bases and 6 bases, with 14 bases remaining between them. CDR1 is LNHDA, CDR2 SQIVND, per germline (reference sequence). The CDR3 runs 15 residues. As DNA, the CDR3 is TGTGCCAGTAGTATACCGGCAGATCGGGTTCAGCCCCAGCATTTT. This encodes CASSIPADRVQPQHF.

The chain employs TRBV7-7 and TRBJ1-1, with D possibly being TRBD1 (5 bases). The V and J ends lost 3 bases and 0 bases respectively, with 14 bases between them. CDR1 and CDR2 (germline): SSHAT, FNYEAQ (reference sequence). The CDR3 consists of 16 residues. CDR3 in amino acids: CASSLFSGGMNTEAFF. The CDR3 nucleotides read TGTGCCAGCAGCTTGTTTAGCGGGGGGATGAACACTGAAGCTTTCTTT.

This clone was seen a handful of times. The CDR3 coding sequence is TGCAGCGTCATACTACAGGGGGCTTACGAGCAGTACTTC. Its protein is CSVILQGAYEQYF. The rearrangement joins TRBV29-1 to TRBJ2-7; 9 nucleotides match TRBD1. The trim removed 6 bases at V and 4 bases at J, leaving 7 bases unmatched. This CDR3 has 13 residues. Germline values: CDR1 SQVTM, CDR2 ANQGSEA.

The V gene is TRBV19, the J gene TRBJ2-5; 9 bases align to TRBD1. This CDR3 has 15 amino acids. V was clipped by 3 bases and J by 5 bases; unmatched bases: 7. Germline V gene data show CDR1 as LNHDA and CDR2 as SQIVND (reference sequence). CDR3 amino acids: CASSMGDRERETQYF. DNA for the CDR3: TGTGCCAGTAGTATGGGGGACAGGGAGAGGGAGACCCAGTACTTC.

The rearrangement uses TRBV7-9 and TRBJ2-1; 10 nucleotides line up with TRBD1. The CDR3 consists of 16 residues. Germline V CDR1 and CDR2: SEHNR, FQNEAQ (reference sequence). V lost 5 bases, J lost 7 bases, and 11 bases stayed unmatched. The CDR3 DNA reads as TGTGCCAGCAGCACAACGAGACAGGGGGCAGAGAATGAGCAGTTCTTC. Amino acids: CASSTTRQGAENEQFF.